This T cell receptor beta chain was profiled in a study of blood T cell repertoires in COVID-19. The CDR3 is 19 amino acids. The V and J ends lost 2 bases and 0 bases respectively, with 20 bases between them. Germline V lookup: CDR1 KGHSH, CDR2 LQKENI. Original processing notes: The assay estimated nucleated cells by amplifying reference gene primers. TCRdb's copy holds only in-frame clones and misses some; the assay was immunoSEQ multiplex PCR. D and trimming come from the DNA, and the V and J calls and clone size come from that table. The sample lists 200,000 to 250,000 clones, about 80% occurring once.

The sequenced material came from peripheral blood. The chain joins TRBV18 to TRBJ1-3; D may be TRBD1 (5 bases). This clonotype was sampled from a man older than 75 with acute or convalescent COVID-19. The chain's CDR3 is CASSPIRAGDTGSGNTIYF. In nucleotides, the CDR3 is TGTGCCAGCTCACCAATCCGTGCAGGCGACACAGGCTCTGGAAACACCATATATTTT.